This T cell receptor beta chain stems from a study of blood T cells in healthy people across ages. A second PCR, run for roughly 6 to 11 cycles, used a sample-barcoded 5' primer plus a J-beta primer mix. TCRdb re-analysed the 5' RACE reads in MiXCR, keeping a single row per CDR3 protein. The sample yields about 670,000 distinct CDR3 sequences, 35% to 50% seen once. This clonotype has just one count. This CDR3 is 15 amino acids long. Germline lookup yields CDR1 SGHRS and CDR2 YFSETQ. Sequenced input: blood. The rearrangement links TRBV5-1 to TRBJ2-1, with 9 bases lining up with TRBD2. The DNA end is more similar to TRBJ2-7, so the J call may be wrong. This clonotype was sampled from a man older than 75 in good health. The CDR3 loop reads CASSLGGTSSPEQYF. CDR3 DNA sequence: TGCGCCAGCAGCTTGGGGGGGACTAGCAGCCCTGAGCAGTACTTC.